Sequencing of this T cell receptor beta chain was carried out in a study of control samples from healthy donors and cancer patients. Here immunoSEQ multiplex PCR was the method, and the copy in TCRdb shows in-frame clones only, minus some. This table has about 98,000 clones, 79% appearing once. The CDR3 is made up of 17 amino acids. V lost 3 bases and J 1 base, leaving 19 bases between the germline ends. Germline V gene lookup returns CDR1 SNHLY and CDR2 FYNNEI. The gene calls are TRBV2 and TRBJ2-7; no firm D call. This sequence originates from a woman in her 30s in good health. Sequencing was done on a sample of blood. The DNA of the CDR3 is TGTGCCAGCAGTGACGATTCCGGCTGGTTGGCTTCCTACGAGCAGTACTTC. Protein product: CASSDDSGWLASYEQYF.